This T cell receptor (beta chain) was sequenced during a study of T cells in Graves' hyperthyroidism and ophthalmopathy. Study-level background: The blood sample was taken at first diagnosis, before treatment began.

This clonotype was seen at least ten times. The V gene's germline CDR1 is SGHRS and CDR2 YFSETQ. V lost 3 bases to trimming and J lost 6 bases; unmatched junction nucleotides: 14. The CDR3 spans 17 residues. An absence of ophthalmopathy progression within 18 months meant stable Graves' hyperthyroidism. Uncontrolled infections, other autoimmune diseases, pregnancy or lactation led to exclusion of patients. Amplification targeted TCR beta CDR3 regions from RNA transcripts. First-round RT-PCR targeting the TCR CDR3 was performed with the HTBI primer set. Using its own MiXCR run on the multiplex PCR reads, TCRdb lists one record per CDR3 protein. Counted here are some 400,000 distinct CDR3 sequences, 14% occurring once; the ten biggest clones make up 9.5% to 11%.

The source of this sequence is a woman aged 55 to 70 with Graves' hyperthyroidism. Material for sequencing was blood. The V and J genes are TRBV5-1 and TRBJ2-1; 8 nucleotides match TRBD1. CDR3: CASSSGGLSSLSNEQFF. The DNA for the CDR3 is TGCGCCAGCAGCTCAGGGGGCCTGAGCTCCCTTTCCAATGAGCAGTTCTTC. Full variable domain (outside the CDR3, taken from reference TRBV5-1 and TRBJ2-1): KAGVTQTPRYLIKTRGQQVTLSCSPISGHRSVSWYQQTPGQGLQFLFEYFSETQRNKGNFPGRFSGRQFSNSRSEMNVSTLELGDSALYLCASSSGGLSSLSNEQFFGPGTRLTVL.